The sequence of this T cell receptor (beta chain) was determined in a study of beta chain features in type 1 diabetes. The study, taken as a whole, reports: PCR might preferentially amplify shorter templates, equally in patients and controls. A moderate, significant TCRB CDR3 shortening appeared in type 1 diabetes across four CD4+ subsets.

Remarks on this clone: Its specificity is unknown.

CD4+ naive, central memory, regulatory and stem cell-like memory cells were sorted via CD45RO/CCR7/CD25/CD127/CD95/CD27. Trimming shortened V by 4 bases and J by 0 bases, and 9 bases separated the two germline ends. Germline values: CDR1 SQVTM, CDR2 ANQGSEA. This CDR3 spans 13 amino acids. Reverse transcription of all isolated RNA meant that expressed TCRB transcripts were sequenced. About 3.57 million reads, on average, came from each naive, central memory and regulatory T cell sample. Using immunoSEQ multiplex PCR, the repertoire was profiled, and TCRdb retains in-frame clones only, with some absent. The top ten hold 2.6% of the sample, which has 120,000 or so clones, around a sixth seen once.

The rearrangement joins TRBV29-1 to TRBJ1-1, with D maybe TRBD1 (5 bases). The sample comprised central memory CD4+ T cells from blood. This TCR came from a man between 18 and 29 years old with type 1 diabetes. The CDR3 nucleotides are TGCAGCGTTGCTAGGGGCCTGAACACTGAAGCTTTCTTT. Protein product: CSVARGLNTEAFF. The full variable domain, its missing parts supplied by reference TRBV29-1 and TRBJ1-1, is SAVISQKPSRDICQRGTSLTIQCQVDSQVTMMFWYRQQPGQSLTLIATANQGSEATYESGFVIDKFPISRPNLTFSTLTVSNMSPEDSSIYLCSVARGLNTEAFFGQGTRLTVV.